This T cell receptor beta chain comes out of a study of cytotoxic CD8 clonotypes in ibrutinib-treated CLL. This clone was found a few times. The CDR3 has 12 amino acids. Germline V gives CDR1 SGHNT, CDR2 YYREEE (reference sequence). With 1 base removed from V and 5 bases from J, the gap between germline ends came to 3 bases. The repertoire was sequenced with immunoSEQ multiplex PCR; TCRdb's copy has only in-frame clones and lacks some. The table has some 170,000 clones, roughly 88% seen once; the top ten hold around 2.7%. Specimen: PBMCs, collected at disease progression, from a patient treated with ibrutinib. This chain links TRBV5-4 with TRBJ2-2, with no clear D. The origin of this receptor is a human donor with chronic lymphocytic leukemia. As DNA, the CDR3 is TGTGCCAGCAGCTTGTCTACCGGGGAGCTGTTTTTT. This gives the protein CASSLSTGELFF.